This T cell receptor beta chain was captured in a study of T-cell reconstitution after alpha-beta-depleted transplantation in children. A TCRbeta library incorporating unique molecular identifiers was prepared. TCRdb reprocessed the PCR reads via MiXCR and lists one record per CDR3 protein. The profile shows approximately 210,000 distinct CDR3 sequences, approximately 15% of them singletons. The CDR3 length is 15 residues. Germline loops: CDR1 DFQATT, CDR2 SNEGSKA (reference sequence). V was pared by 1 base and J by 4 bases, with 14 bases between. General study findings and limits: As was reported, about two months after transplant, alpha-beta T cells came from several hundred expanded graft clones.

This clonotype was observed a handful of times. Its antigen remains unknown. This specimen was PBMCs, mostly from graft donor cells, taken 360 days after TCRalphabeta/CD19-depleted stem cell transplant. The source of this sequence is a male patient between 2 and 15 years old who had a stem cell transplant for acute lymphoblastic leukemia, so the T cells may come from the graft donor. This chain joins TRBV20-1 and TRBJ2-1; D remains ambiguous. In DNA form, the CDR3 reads TGCAGTGCTAGAGCGGCTAGACCACCTTACAATGAGCAGTTCTTC. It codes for CSARAARPPYNEQFF.